The clone carrying this T cell receptor beta chain is hyperexpanded by share. The data were produced by immunoSEQ multiplex PCR, yet TCRdb's version contains in-frame clones alone and is incomplete. The top ten hold approximately 15% of the sample, which has more than 6,500 clones, more than 70% seen once. V lost 5 bases and J lost 2, with 11 bases in between. Germline V CDR1 and CDR2: SGHNT, YENEEA. This CDR3 region has 14 residues. The data belong to a study of preoperative IRX-2 immunotherapy in early breast cancer. Specified treatment: preoperative locoregional IRX-2 cytokine immunotherapy. This receptor was taken from a human donor with breast cancer. This chain connects TRBV11-3 to TRBJ2-3; the D gene is possibly TRBD2 (6 bases). Sequencing used tumor tissue, obtained after IRX-2 immunotherapy. The CDR3 is CASSTGLATDTQYF. The CDR3 DNA sequence: TGTGCCAGCAGCACGGGACTTGCCACAGATACGCAGTATTTT.